This TCR beta chain was documented in a study of T-cell reconstitution after alpha-beta-depleted transplantation in children. The study, taken as a whole, reports: The main origin of T-cell counts and diversity one year after transplant was newly produced T cells. Some patients showed high day-60 TCRbeta diversity, which derived from surviving recipient T cells and thymic progenitors.

This clonotype turned up a few times. The target antigen is unknown. Trimming took off 4 bases at V and 8 bases at J, with 16 bases between the two ends. The V gene's germline CDR1 is SGHRS and CDR2 YFSETQ. The CDR3 is 13 amino acids. During its preparation, the TCRbeta library received unique molecular identifiers. TCRdb independently ran MiXCR on the PCR reads; one entry per CDR3 protein. The sample holds about 240,000 distinct CDR3 sequences, more than 20% seen once. The chain is built from TRBV5-1 and TRBJ2-7, with D tentatively TRBD1 (6 bases). This material consisted of PBMCs, taken before TCRalphabeta/CD19-depleted stem cell transplant. The receptor was isolated from a girl aged 2 to 9 with Fanconi anemia, due to receive a stem cell transplant. CDR3: CASSLDRDIQQYF. For the CDR3, the DNA is TGCGCCAGCAGCCTCGACCGGGACATACAGCAGTACTTC.